This passage covers 17 T cell receptor beta chains from one sample sequenced in a study of T cell responses to AZD1222 COVID-19 vaccine. TCRdb's copy holds only in-frame clones and misses some; the assay was immunoSEQ multiplex PCR. This table has 90,000 to 120,000 clones, around nine tenths appearing once. The sequences come from peripheral blood, collected 28 days after the second AZD1222 dose. The receptor source for this set is an adult who received the AZD1222 COVID-19 vaccine.

V usage is TRBV29-1 and J usage is TRBJ2-5, with D perhaps matching TRBD1 (5 bases). Trimming removed 7 bases at V and 2 bases at J, with 11 bases between. The CDR3 contains 12 residues. Germline V CDR1 and CDR2: SQVTM, ANQGSEA. Here the CDR3 reads CSGRQHQETQYF. The DNA of the CDR3 is TGCAGCGGTCGACAGCATCAAGAGACCCAGTACTTC. Full variable domain (rest looked up from reference TRBV29-1 and TRBJ2-5): SAVISQKPSRDICQRGTSLTIQCQVDSQVTMMFWYRQQPGQSLTLIATANQGSEATYESGFVIDKFPISRPNLTFSTLTVSNMSPEDSSIYLCSGRQHQETQYFGPGTRLLVL.

This clone has only one observation. The rearrangement uses TRBV7-2 and TRBJ2-5, with 7 bases identical to TRBD2. CDR3 length: 14 amino acids. Germline trimming cut 6 bases from V and 1 base from J; bases unmatched to any gene: 5. Per germline, CDR1 SGHTA and CDR2 FQGNSA. The CDR3 is CASSSGTIQETQYF. The DNA for the CDR3 is TGTGCCAGCAGTTCCGGGACTATCCAAGAGACCCAGTACTTC.

The chain joins TRBV12-5 to TRBJ1-2; no definite D call. Looked up from germline, CDR1 is LGHNT and CDR2 is FRNRAP. The CDR3 length is 13 residues. Trimming left V 5 bases short and J 4 bases short, with 11 bases between. CDR3 nucleotide sequence: TGTGCTAGTGGTACCTCAGCAGTCTATGGCTACACCTTC. Its protein is CASGTSAVYGYTF. Variable domain in full (rest from reference TRBV12-5 and TRBJ1-2): DARVTQTPRHKVTEMGQEVTMRCQPILGHNTVFWYRQTMMQGLELLAYFRNRAPLDDSGMPKDRFSAEMPDATLATLKIQPSEPRDSAVYFCASGTSAVYGYTFGSGTRLTVV.

The V call is TRBV10-3, the J call TRBJ2-7, with 8 bases identical to TRBD1. This CDR3 region has 15 residues. V was clipped by 0 bases and J by 2 bases; unmatched bases: 3. Germline V CDR1 and CDR2: ENHRY, SYGVKD. The CDR3 loop is CAISESTGATYEQYF. Here the CDR3 DNA reads TGTGCCATCAGTGAGTCGACAGGGGCCACCTACGAGCAGTACTTC.

The rearrangement links TRBV12-3 or TRBV12-4 to TRBJ2-7; no definite D call. The CDR3 is 12 residues long. Trimming took 2 bases from V and 0 from J, leaving 2 bases between them. The CDR3 DNA reads as TGTGCCAGCAGTTTACCCTCCTACGAGCAGTACTTC. Translated, it gives CASSLPSYEQYF.

The rearrangement uses TRBV5-5 and TRBJ1-3; no reliable D call. Between the trimmed V and J ends, which lost 4 bases and 0 bases, there was a span of 11 bases. This CDR3 region has 15 residues. Germline V lookup: CDR1 SGHKS, CDR2 YYEKEE (reference sequence). The CDR3 reads CASSDLRGSGNTIYF. The CDR3, as DNA: TGTGCCAGCAGCGACTTGCGGGGCTCTGGAAACACCATATATTTT.

The chain links TRBV24-1 to TRBJ1-1, with D uncertain. The CDR3 contains 13 residues. V shed 2 bases and J shed 0 bases, with 3 bases lying between them. The germline CDR1 and CDR2 sequences are KGHDR and SFDVKD. As DNA, the CDR3 is TGTGCCACCAGTGATTATATGAACACTGAAGCTTTCTTT. As protein: CATSDYMNTEAFF.

The chain's CDR3 is CASSQARDSYNSPLHF. In nucleotides, the CDR3 is TGTGCCAGCAGCCAAGCCAGGGACAGTTATAATTCACCCCTCCACTTT. This chain connects TRBV14 to TRBJ1-6; TRBD1 matches at 7 bases. This CDR3 spans 16 amino acids. CDR1 is SGHDN, CDR2 FVKESK, per germline. Trimming removed 1 base from V and 4 bases from J; junction bases left unmatched: 4.

This clone was detected once. V usage is TRBV30 and J usage is TRBJ1-2; D is unclear. The CDR3 loop spans 11 amino acids. The V gene's germline CDR1 is GTSNPN and CDR2 SVGIG (reference sequence). The V end lost 4 bases, the J end lost 8 bases, and 11 bases lay between the germline ends. CDR3: CAWTDQVGYTF. DNA of the CDR3: TGTGCCTGGACGGACCAAGTAGGCTACACCTTC. Complete variable domain (other parts from reference TRBV30 and TRBJ1-2): SQTIHQWPATLVQPVGSPLSLECTVEGTSNPNLYWYRQAAGRGLQLLFYSVGIGQISSEVPQNLSASRPQDRQFILSSKKLLLSDSGFYLCAWTDQVGYTFGSGTRLTVV.

V is TRBV19 and J is TRBJ2-3; 7 bases are shared with TRBD1. CDR1 and CDR2 from the germline V gene are LNHDA and SQIVND (reference sequence). V shed 5 bases, J shed 3 bases, and the junction held 5 bases outside the gene matches. The CDR3 contains 14 residues. CDR3 in amino acids: CASSPSQGTDTQYF. The DNA for the CDR3 is TGTGCCAGTAGTCCCTCACAGGGGACAGATACGCAGTATTTT.

The J gene is TRBJ2-1, the V gene TRBV6-2 or TRBV6-3; 14 nucleotides align to TRBD2. Germline V gives CDR1 MNHEY, CDR2 SVGEGT. Losses at the gene ends were 5 bases for V and 3 bases for J; bases not matched to a gene: 6. CDR3 length: 17 amino acids. The CDR3 loop is CASSTTSGGAIYNEQFF. DNA for the CDR3: TGTGCCAGCAGTACGACTAGCGGGGGGGCTATCTACAATGAGCAGTTCTTC.

V is TRBV19 and J is TRBJ2-1; D is perhaps TRBD1 or TRBD2 (5 bases each). Germline CDR1 LNHDA, CDR2 SQIVND (reference sequence). V dropped 5 bases and J dropped 7 bases, with 18 bases sitting between them. This CDR3 is built from 15 residues. CDR3 bases: TGTGCCAGTAGTCCCTACTTAGGGACGATAAATGAGCAGTTCTTC. Protein product: CASSPYLGTINEQFF.

The rearrangement uses TRBV7-3 and TRBJ2-2; D may be TRBD1 (5 bases). The CDR3 consists of 14 residues. V was pared by 5 bases and J by 4 bases, with 11 bases between. CDR1 SGHTA and CDR2 FQGTGA come from the germline V gene. CDR3 DNA: TGTGCCAGCAGCAGCCAGGGCCGCACCGGGGAGCTGTTTTTT. The encoded protein is CASSSQGRTGELFF.

The sample holds one count of this clone. The CDR3 sequence is CSVEDLGELFF. CDR3 DNA: TGCAGCGTTGAAGACCTCGGGGAGCTGTTTTTT. The chain combines TRBV29-1 with TRBJ2-2; D uncertain. Trimming left V 0 bases short and J 7 bases short, with 3 bases between. The CDR3 contains 11 residues. Germline V lookup: CDR1 SQVTM, CDR2 ANQGSEA.

The chain employs TRBV19 and TRBJ1-5, with D tentatively TRBD1 (6 bases). CDR3 length equals 15 residues. Germline values: CDR1 LNHDA, CDR2 SQIVND (reference sequence). Trimming pared 6 bases from V and 3 bases from J, leaving 15 bases between. As DNA, the CDR3 is TGTGCCAGTAGCACGGACAGAAATTACAATCAGCCCCAGCATTTT. It is translated as CASSTDRNYNQPQHF.

This chain connects TRBV14 to TRBJ2-7; TRBD1 aligns across 8 bases. Germline V gene sequence: CDR1 SGHDN, CDR2 FVKESK. V trimming: 4 bases; J trimming: 3 bases; junction bases outside the gene matches: 23. This CDR3 is 20 amino acids long. This chain's CDR3 is CASSPLGVSSGQGSYYEQYF. CDR3 nucleotide sequence: TGTGCCAGCAGCCCCTTAGGGGTGTCGAGTGGACAGGGAAGCTACTACGAGCAGTACTTC.

The genes are TRBV5-8 and TRBJ2-7; no clear D. V gave up 4 bases and J gave up 4 bases, with 9 bases separating them. Germline V gene sequence: CDR1 SGHTS, CDR2 YDEGEE. The CDR3 is 12 residues long. In nucleotides, the CDR3 is TGTGCCAGCAGCGAGACAAGTTACGAGCAGTACTTC. This gives the protein CASSETSYEQYF.